What follows are 25 T cell receptor beta chains derived from one specimen sequenced in a study of T cell responses to AZD1222 COVID-19 vaccine. Profiling relied on immunoSEQ multiplex PCR, and the TCRdb table lists in-frame clones only, not all of them. The table has around 58,000 clones, roughly 84% seen once. The input for sequencing was peripheral blood, taken on day 0 of AZD1222 vaccination. Receptors were obtained from an adult in good health.

The chain uses TRBV27 and TRBJ2-7; unclear D gene. From germline, CDR1 is MNHEY and CDR2 SMNVEV (reference sequence). Trimming removed 5 bases at V and 3 bases at J, with 5 bases between. The CDR3 contains 11 residues. This chain's CDR3 is CASSQYYEQYF. In DNA, the CDR3 is TGTGCCAGCAGTCAATACTACGAGCAGTACTTC.

The chain's CDR3 is CASSLEGREYGEQFF. CDR3 sequence (DNA): TGTGCCAGCAGCTTGGAGGGGCGGGAGTACGGTGAGCAGTTCTTC. The chain recombines TRBV5-6 with TRBJ2-1; 7 bases agree with TRBD2. J lost 9 bases, V lost 0 bases, and 9 bases had no gene match. The CDR3 has 15 residues. Germline V gene data show CDR1 as SGHDT and CDR2 as YYEEEE.

The gene calls are TRBV28 and TRBJ1-2; no reliable D call. CDR1 and CDR2 (germline): MDHEN, SYDVKM. The CDR3 has 12 residues. The V gene lost 4 bases and the J gene lost 4 bases, with 7 bases spanning the gap. The CDR3 DNA is TGTGCCAGCAGTTCCGACCTCTATGGCTACACCTTC. This translates into CASSSDLYGYTF.

The V gene is TRBV15, the J gene TRBJ2-7; 11 nucleotides line up with TRBD1. This CDR3 comprises 16 residues. Germline CDR1 and CDR2: LNHNV and YYDKDF (reference sequence). CDR3 in amino acids: CATSPSGTGGPYQQYV. CDR3 DNA: TGTGCCACCAGCCCATCCGGGACAGGGGGACCCTACCAGCAGTACGTC.

The chain links TRBV6-6 to TRBJ2-3, with 7 bases matching TRBD2. Germline loops: CDR1 MNHNY, CDR2 SVGAGI (reference sequence). The CDR3 is 14 residues long. Losses at the gene ends were 5 bases for V and 4 bases for J; bases not matched to a gene: 6. In DNA form, the CDR3 reads TGTGCCAGCAGTACCCGACTAGCTTCAGATACGCAGTATTTT. This encodes CASSTRLASDTQYF.

The chain joins TRBV6-5 to TRBJ1-6; D unclear. This CDR3 region has 16 residues. Germline V CDR1 and CDR2: MNHEY, SVGAGI. V shed 2 bases and J shed 0 bases, with 8 bases lying between them. The CDR3 reads CASSYAAGSYNSPLHF. CDR3 DNA: TGTGCCAGCAGTTACGCGGCAGGCTCCTATAATTCACCCCTCCACTTT.

V gene TRBV28 combines with J gene TRBJ1-2; D ambiguous. This CDR3 has 14 residues. V was shortened by 6 bases and J by 7 bases, with 18 bases between the two germline ends. CDR1 MDHEN and CDR2 SYDVKM come from the germline V gene. The CDR3 coding sequence is TGTGCCAGCAGGCTTTCGCTAGGGCCTAGTGGCTACACCTTC. This gives the protein CASRLSLGPSGYTF.

The chain is built from TRBV2 and TRBJ2-5, with D possibly being TRBD1 or TRBD2 (5 bases each). Looked up from germline, CDR1 is SNHLY and CDR2 is FYNNEI. V was clipped by 3 bases and J by 5 bases, with 13 bases between them. The CDR3 loop spans 14 amino acids. The CDR3 sequence is CASSDRFRDETQYF. CDR3 DNA: TGTGCCAGCAGTGATCGGTTCAGGGACGAGACCCAGTACTTC. The full variable domain, completed using reference TRBV2 and TRBJ2-5, is EPEVTQTPSHQVTQMGQEVILRCVPISNHLYFYWYRQILGQKVEFLVSFYNNEISEKSEIFDDQFSVERPDGSNFTLKIRSTKLEDSAMYFCASSDRFRDETQYFGPGTRLLVL.

This chain joins TRBV5-6 and TRBJ2-7; TRBD1 is a possible D gene (6 bases). The CDR3 has 14 residues. Germline V gives CDR1 SGHDT, CDR2 YYEEEE. Deletions cut 4 bases from V and 3 bases from J, with 14 bases between. The CDR3 DNA reads as TGTGCCAGCAGCGGCGAGGACAGACACTACGAGCAGTACGTC. Protein sequence: CASSGEDRHYEQYV.

The chain joins TRBV6-2 or TRBV6-3 to TRBJ1-2, with D perhaps TRBD1 (5 bases). V lost 2 bases, J lost 1 base, and 14 bases lay in between. CDR1 is MNHEY, CDR2 SVGEGT, per germline. The CDR3 is 16 residues long. Written as DNA, the CDR3 is TGTGCCAGCAGTTACGGGCGGACAACCGGTAACTATGGCTACACCTTC. Residues: CASSYGRTTGNYGYTF.

This clone has a handful of counts. This chain connects TRBV28 to TRBJ1-5; the D gene is possibly TRBD1 (5 bases). The CDR3 extends over 14 amino acids. The germline gives CDR1 MDHEN, CDR2 SYDVKM. V lost 8 bases, J lost 2 bases, and 13 bases lay in between. Here the CDR3 DNA reads TGTGCCAGCCTTAAGGTGGGGCGCAATCAGCCCCAGCATTTT. Translation gives CASLKVGRNQPQHF.

The rearrangement joins TRBV3-1 (or the pseudogene TRBV3-2) to TRBJ1-6; D is uncertain. From germline, CDR1 is LGHDT and CDR2 YNNKEL (reference sequence). Trimming pared 6 bases from V and 10 bases from J, leaving 13 bases between. There are 13 residues in the CDR3. The DNA for the CDR3 is TGTGCCAGCAGTCTCAGAATGACATCACCCCTCCACTTT. This encodes CASSLRMTSPLHF.

CDR3 sequence (DNA): TGTGCCAGCAGCCCCACCAGCTGGTCCTACGAGCAGTACTTC. This translates into CASSPTSWSYEQYF. The chain combines TRBV28 with TRBJ2-7; D uncertain. The germline V gene has CDR1 MDHEN and CDR2 SYDVKM. The CDR3 sequence is 14 residues long. V lost 6 bases and J 1 base, leaving 13 bases between the germline ends.

The rearrangement joins TRBV9 to TRBJ1-2; TRBD1 matches 8 bases. Trimming at V came to 4 bases and at J to 6 bases, leaving 2 bases not matched to a gene. Germline CDR1 is SGDLS and CDR2 is YYNGEE. This CDR3 has 12 amino acids. CDR3 protein: CASSTGGNGYTF. The CDR3 coding sequence is TGTGCCAGCAGCACAGGGGGAAATGGCTACACCTTC.

This clone was seen a handful of times. V gene TRBV2 combines with J gene TRBJ2-1; 8 bases line up with TRBD2. Germline-derived CDR1 and CDR2 are SNHLY and FYNNEI. This CDR3 has 14 residues. V lost 5 bases, J lost 4 bases, and 4 bases stayed unmatched. The CDR3 DNA is TGTGCCAGCAGTAGCGGGAGTTGGTACAATGAGCAGTTCTTC. Its translation: CASSSGSWYNEQFF.

The chain links TRBV19 to TRBJ2-5; 10 bases line up with TRBD1. The CDR3 is made up of 15 amino acids. Trimming took 1 base from V and 4 from J; bases not matched to a gene: 3. Germline-derived CDR1 and CDR2 are LNHDA and SQIVND (reference sequence). CDR3 bases: TGTGCCAGTAGTATAGGACAGGGGGCGGGAGAGACCCAGTACTTC. Translated, it gives CASSIGQGAGETQYF.

The J gene is TRBJ1-2, the V gene TRBV10-3, with D unresolved. The CDR3 spans 12 residues. Trimming took off 7 bases at V and 6 bases at J, with 12 bases between the two ends. Germline loops: CDR1 ENHRY, CDR2 SYGVKD. Here the CDR3 reads CAINSIENGYTF. The CDR3 nucleotides read TGTGCCATCAATTCCATTGAGAATGGCTACACCTTC.

V is TRBV6-5 and J is TRBJ2-6; D not certain. CDR3 length: 15 residues. The V end was cut by 6 bases, the J end by 4 bases, with 13 bases between. CDR1 and CDR2 (germline): MNHEY, SVGAGI. CDR3 DNA: TGTGCCAGCAGCGTTCTAGTTACCGGGGCCAACGTCCTGACTTTC. This gives the protein CASSVLVTGANVLTF.

This rearrangement joins TRBV5-6 to TRBJ2-2; TRBD2 is a possible D gene (6 bases). This CDR3 spans 15 amino acids. Germline V gives CDR1 SGHDT, CDR2 YYEEEE. Trimming took off 7 bases at V and 4 bases at J, with 17 bases between the two ends. This CDR3 reads CASSPSAGITGELFF. CDR3 DNA sequence: TGTGCCAGCTCCCCCAGTGCGGGAATCACCGGGGAGCTGTTTTTT.

This clone was counted a few times. V usage is TRBV28 and J usage is TRBJ2-7, with TRBD1 identical over 9 bases. Germline V gene lookup returns CDR1 MDHEN and CDR2 SYDVKM. J lost 1 base, V lost 5 bases, and 6 bases had no gene match. CDR3 length: 15 residues. The CDR3: CASSPRDRVSYEQYF. The CDR3 DNA reads as TGTGCCAGCAGTCCCCGGGACAGGGTTTCCTACGAGCAGTACTTC.

DNA for the CDR3: TGTGCCAGCATGGAGGCGGGAGAAGAGACCCAGTACTTC. Translation: CASMEAGEETQYF. The rearrangement links TRBV7-3 to TRBJ2-5; 7 bases agree with TRBD2. Germline V gives CDR1 SGHTA, CDR2 FQGTGA. CDR3 size: 13 residues. V gave up 7 bases and J gave up 3 bases; unmatched junction bases: 5. Complete variable domain (other parts from reference TRBV7-3 and TRBJ2-5): GAGVSQTPSNKVTEKGKYVELRCDPISGHTALYWYRQSLGQGPEFLIYFQGTGAADDSGLPNDRFFAVRPEGSVSTLKIQRTERGDSAVYLCASMEAGEETQYFGPGTRLLVL.

This chain joins TRBV4-1 and TRBJ2-2, with D unresolved. The germline CDR1 and CDR2 sequences are MGHRA and YSYEKL. The CDR3 contains 14 residues. V was clipped by 4 bases and J by 1 base, with 7 bases between them. The CDR3 DNA sequence: TGCGCCAGCAGCCCAGCACGGAACACCGGGGAGCTGTTTTTT. Its protein product is CASSPARNTGELFF.

The rearrangement uses TRBV19 and TRBJ2-1; 7 bases line up with TRBD1. CDR1 LNHDA and CDR2 SQIVND come from the germline V gene (reference sequence). V shed 4 bases, J shed 1 base, and the junction held 7 bases outside the gene matches. This CDR3 is built from 16 residues. The CDR3 sequence: CASSTRQGVSYNEQFF. The DNA for the CDR3 is TGTGCCAGTAGTACCCGACAGGGAGTATCCTACAATGAGCAGTTCTTC.

The chain carries TRBV19 and TRBJ2-1, with D tentatively TRBD1 or TRBD2 (5 bases each). Per germline, CDR1 LNHDA and CDR2 SQIVND (reference sequence). With 4 bases removed from V and 0 bases from J, the gap between germline ends came to 13 bases. CDR3 size: 16 residues. CDR3 nucleotides: TGTGCCAGTAGTACCTTCCGGGGCTCCTCCTACAATGAGCAGTTCTTC. This encodes CASSTFRGSSYNEQFF. Together with reference TRBV19 and TRBJ2-1, the CDR3 gives the full variable domain: DGGITQSPKYLFRKEGQNVTLSCEQNLNHDAMYWYRQDPGQGLRLIYYSQIVNDFQKGDIAEGYSVSREKKESFPLTVTSAQKNPTAFYLCASSTFRGSSYNEQFFGPGTRLTVL.

This chain links TRBV12-3 or TRBV12-4 with TRBJ2-1, with D hard to call. Trimming stripped 6 bases from V and 5 bases from J, with 8 bases between. This CDR3 region has 12 residues. This CDR3 is CASSPRDNEQFF. CDR3 in DNA: TGTGCCAGCAGCCCCCGGGACAATGAGCAGTTCTTC.